Described below is a single T cell receptor beta chain sequence and its context. Its antigen is not known. This table comes from immunoSEQ multiplex PCR, and its TCRdb copy is limited to in-frame clones, with some not included. The table has about 80,000 clones, around 87% seen once. These data are taken from a study of OX40 agonist ivuxolimab in advanced cancers. Study details: Ivuxolimab was delivered to patients intravenously every 2 weeks at doses spanning 0.01 to 10 mg/kg. General study results and limits: In general, CD8+ T cells held more expanded clones than CD4+ did, on average. Partial responders at 0.1-3.0 mg/kg had among the lowest clonal expansion. Clonal expansion was seen in CD4+ and CD8+ blood T cells by week 6 at 0.1 to 3.0 mg/kg.

The sample was CD4+ or CD8+ T cells sorted from blood, taken in a trial of the OX40 agonist ivuxolimab. This receptor was obtained from an adult with an advanced solid tumor such as melanoma, head and neck, liver or kidney cancer.

CDR3 bases: TGTGCCAGCAGTGCAGGGGGAGGAAACACCATATATTTT. Translated, it gives CASSAGGGNTIYF. This sequence joins TRBV6-4 and TRBJ1-3; 7 nucleotides align to TRBD1. The V and J ends lost 4 bases and 4 bases, in that order; junction bases with no gene match: 1. Germline CDR1 reads MRHNA; CDR2 reads SNTAGT. This CDR3 is built from 13 residues.